The 13 T cell receptor beta chains given below trace back to one sample, sequenced in a study of blood T cell repertoires in COVID-19. Only in-frame clones appear in the TCRdb table, and some are missing; sequencing was by immunoSEQ multiplex PCR. The sample lists 90,000 to 120,000 clones; around 83% were seen once. Sequenced input: peripheral blood. These receptors were taken from a woman of 80 years or more with active or convalescent COVID-19.

This chain uses TRBV5-1 with TRBJ1-2, with a weak D call TRBD1 (6 bases). The CDR3 length is 15 residues. Germline V gene data show CDR1 as SGHRS and CDR2 as YFSETQ. Trimming took off 4 bases at V and 2 bases at J, with 15 bases between the two ends. The CDR3 loop reads CASSPGQSTNYGYTF. DNA for the CDR3: TGCGCCAGCAGCCCCGGACAGAGTACGAACTATGGCTACACCTTC.

This chain connects TRBV9 to TRBJ2-7; 7 bases are a match to TRBD2. In germline, CDR1 is SGDLS, CDR2 YYNGEE. V lost 5 bases and J lost 3; bases outside the gene matches: 8. This CDR3 contains 14 residues. The CDR3 DNA reads as TGTGCCAGCAGTAGGGAGGGATACGGCTACGAGCAGTACTTC. Encoded protein: CASSREGYGYEQYF.

V is TRBV5-6 and J is TRBJ2-3; TRBD2 matches at 13 bases. V lost 2 bases and J lost 9; bases outside the gene matches: 3. Germline lookup yields CDR1 SGHDT and CDR2 YYEEEE. The CDR3 length is 14 residues. CDR3 nucleotides: TGTGCCAGCAGCTTACTAGCGGGGGGGCGGACGCAGTATTTT. It encodes CASSLLAGGRTQYF.

V gene TRBV7-2 combines with J gene TRBJ2-1, with 8 nucleotides matching TRBD2. Trimming took 6 bases from V and 6 from J; bases not matched to a gene: 10. There are 15 residues in the CDR3. Germline CDR1 is SGHTA and CDR2 is FQGNSA. In nucleotides, the CDR3 is TGTGCCAGCAGTCTCAGGACTAGCTTCCTCAATGAGCAGTTCTTC. The encoded protein is CASSLRTSFLNEQFF.

This clone has only one observation. Other DNA sequences in this sample translate to the same CDR3. The genes are TRBV20-1 and TRBJ2-7; D remains unclear. The CDR3 extends over 11 amino acids. Trimming pared 3 bases from V and 5 bases from J, leaving 8 bases between. Germline CDR1 is DFQATT and CDR2 is SNEGSKA (reference sequence). The CDR3 DNA follows: TGCAGTGCTAGGTCGGGTCACGAGCAGTACTTC. It yields the protein CSARSGHEQYF.

The chain carries TRBV19 and TRBJ1-4; D uncertain. Looked up from germline, CDR1 is LNHDA and CDR2 is SQIVND (reference sequence). This CDR3 spans 13 amino acids. Trimming stripped 0 bases from V and 6 bases from J, with 5 bases between. This chain's CDR3 is CASSIEADEKLFF. Here the CDR3 DNA reads TGTGCCAGTAGTATAGAGGCAGATGAAAAACTGTTTTTT.

The chain has TRBV28 and TRBJ1-2, with TRBD1 matching 10 bases. V was pared by 5 bases and J by 8 bases, with 14 bases of the junction left unmatched. This CDR3 contains 16 residues. From germline, CDR1 is MDHEN and CDR2 SYDVKM. For the CDR3, the DNA is TGTGCCAGCAGTCCACCCGGGACAGGGGTTGGGGGCGGCTACACCTTC. Amino acid sequence: CASSPPGTGVGGGYTF.

The CDR3 sequence: CASRRDSAYTEAFF. CDR3 in DNA: TGTGCCAGCAGACGGGACAGTGCTTACACTGAAGCTTTCTTT. This chain connects TRBV3-1 (or the pseudogene TRBV3-2) to TRBJ1-1; TRBD1 aligns across 7 bases. Germline V gene data show CDR1 as LGHDT and CDR2 as YNNKEL (reference sequence). The junction had 7 bases not matched to a gene; V was cut back by 6 bases and J by 3 bases. The CDR3 is 14 residues long.

The rearrangement uses TRBV7-3 and TRBJ2-1, with D maybe TRBD2 (5 bases). Trimming left V 0 bases short and J 7 bases short, with 16 bases between. The CDR3 runs 16 residues. The germline V gene encodes CDR1 SGHTA and CDR2 FQGTGA. CDR3 bases: TGTGCCAGCAGCTTAACAGGGAGTCGAATGGGGAATGAGCAGTTCTTC. It encodes CASSLTGSRMGNEQFF.

V and J are TRBV24-1 and TRBJ2-5; D is undetermined. The CDR3 covers 14 residues. The germline gives CDR1 KGHDR, CDR2 SFDVKD. The V and J ends lost 5 bases and 9 bases respectively, with 18 bases between them. The CDR3 nucleotides read TGTGCCACCAGTGTAGCCTCCTCTGGCAGCGCCCAGTACTTC. Protein sequence: CATSVASSGSAQYF.

The chain joins TRBV7-3 to TRBJ1-6; TRBD1 might be the D (5 bases). The CDR3 is made up of 13 amino acids. The germline V and J ends were trimmed by 1 base and 7 bases, with 5 bases remaining between them. Germline CDR1 is SGHTA and CDR2 is FQGTGA. CDR3 residues: CASSLKGNSPLHF. The DNA of the CDR3 is TGTGCCAGCAGCTTAAAGGGGAATTCACCCCTCCACTTT.

The DNA of the CDR3 is TGTGCCAGCAGCTTGGGGACAGGGGGCGGTGGCTACACCTTC. It codes for CASSLGTGGGGYTF. The V and J genes are TRBV5-6 and TRBJ1-2; 11 bases fit TRBD1. Germline V lookup: CDR1 SGHDT, CDR2 YYEEEE. Unmatched junction bases numbered 2, after V lost 0 bases and J lost 7 bases. This CDR3 region has 14 residues.

The chain combines TRBV18 with TRBJ1-5, with a weak D call TRBD1 (6 bases). The V end was cut by 5 bases, the J end by 3 bases, with 14 bases between. Per germline, CDR1 KGHSH and CDR2 LQKENI. There are 15 residues in the CDR3. The CDR3 here is CASSANGQTNQPQHF. CDR3 DNA: TGTGCCAGCTCAGCAAACGGACAGACCAATCAGCCCCAGCATTTT.